Below are 6 T cell receptor beta chains sequenced from a single sample in a study of OX40 agonist ivuxolimab in advanced cancers. The data were produced by immunoSEQ multiplex PCR, yet TCRdb's version contains in-frame clones alone and is incomplete. The repertoire includes tens of thousands of clones, roughly 80% of them detected once, and under 7% sits in the top ten. The input for sequencing was CD4+ or CD8+ T cells sorted from blood, taken in a trial of the OX40 agonist ivuxolimab. The receptors were sampled from an adult with an advanced solid tumor such as melanoma, head and neck, liver or kidney cancer.

This rearrangement joins TRBV11-2 to TRBJ2-7; 12 nucleotides match TRBD2. The V gene end was trimmed by 6 bases and the J gene end by 3 bases; junction bases not matched to a gene: 6. CDR3 size: 15 residues. Germline assignment: CDR1 SGHAT and CDR2 FQNNGV. CDR3: CASRFGTSGLYEQYF. The CDR3 bases are TGTGCCAGCAGATTCGGGACTAGCGGGCTCTACGAGCAGTACTTC. Filled out from reference TRBV11-2 and TRBJ2-7, the complete variable domain reads EAGVAQSPRYKIIEKRQSVAFWCNPISGHATLYWYQQILGQGPKLLIQFQNNGVVDDSQLPKDRFSAERLKGVDSTLKIQPAKLEDSAVYLCASRFGTSGLYEQYFGPGTRLTVT.

The chain joins TRBV19 to TRBJ1-2; D not resolved. Germline assignment: CDR1 LNHDA and CDR2 SQIVND (reference sequence). V shed 5 bases and J shed 4 bases, with 8 bases lying between them. This CDR3 spans 12 amino acids. The CDR3 loop is CASSVAPYGYTF. The CDR3 DNA reads as TGTGCCAGTAGTGTGGCACCCTATGGCTACACCTTC.

The chain has TRBV18 and TRBJ2-6; D remains unclear. V was trimmed by 2 bases and J by 0 bases, leaving 5 bases between them. Germline CDR1 and CDR2: KGHSH and LQKENI. This CDR3 has 15 amino acids. The CDR3 loop reads CASSPGDSGANVLTF. The DNA for the CDR3 is TGTGCCAGCTCACCAGGGGACTCTGGGGCCAACGTCCTGACTTTC.

The chain links TRBV2 to TRBJ2-6, with 7 bases identical to TRBD1. CDR1 SNHLY and CDR2 FYNNEI come from the germline V gene. CDR3 size: 15 residues. V trimming: 6 bases; J trimming: 4 bases; junction bases outside the gene matches: 6. The CDR3 DNA sequence: TGTGCCAGCAGCTTACAGGGGACCGGGGCCAACGTCCTGACTTTC. This codes for CASSLQGTGANVLTF.

This clone was seen a single time. V and J are TRBV6-5 and TRBJ2-3; TRBD1 matches 12 bases. This CDR3 has 14 amino acids. The V gene end was trimmed by 5 bases and the J gene end by 7 bases; junction bases not matched to a gene: 4. Germline-derived CDR1 and CDR2 are MNHEY and SVGAGI. This CDR3 reads CASSTGTGGNTQYF. The CDR3 DNA is TGTGCCAGCAGTACTGGGACAGGGGGCAATACGCAGTATTTT.

The rearrangement links TRBV27 to TRBJ2-7, with TRBD1 matching 8 bases. The CDR3 runs 15 residues. CDR1 and CDR2 from the germline V gene are MNHEY and SMNVEV (reference sequence). After removal of 2 bases from V and 0 bases from J, the junction contained 3 bases not matched to a gene. The CDR3 spells CASSLVQGASYEQYF. CDR3 DNA sequence: TGTGCCAGCAGTTTAGTGCAGGGGGCCTCCTACGAGCAGTACTTC.